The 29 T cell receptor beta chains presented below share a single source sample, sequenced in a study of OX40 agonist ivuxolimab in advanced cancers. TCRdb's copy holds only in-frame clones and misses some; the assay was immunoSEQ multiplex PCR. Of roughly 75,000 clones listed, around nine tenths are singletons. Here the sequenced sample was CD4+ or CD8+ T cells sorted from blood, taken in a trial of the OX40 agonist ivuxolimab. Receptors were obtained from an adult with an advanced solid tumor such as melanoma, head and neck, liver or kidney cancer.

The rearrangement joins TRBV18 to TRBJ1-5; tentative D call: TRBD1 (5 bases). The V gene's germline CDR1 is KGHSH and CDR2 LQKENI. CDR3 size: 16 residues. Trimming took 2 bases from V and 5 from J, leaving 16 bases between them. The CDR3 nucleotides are TGTGCCAGCTCACCAACGAGGAGAGGGGCTGATCAGCCCCAGCATTTT. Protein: CASSPTRRGADQPQHF.

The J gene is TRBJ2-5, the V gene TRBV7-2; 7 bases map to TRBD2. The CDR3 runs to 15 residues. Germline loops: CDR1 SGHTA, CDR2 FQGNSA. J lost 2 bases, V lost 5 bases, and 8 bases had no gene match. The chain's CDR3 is CASSRAAGDQETQYF. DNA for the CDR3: TGTGCCAGCAGCCGGGCGGCGGGGGATCAAGAGACCCAGTACTTC. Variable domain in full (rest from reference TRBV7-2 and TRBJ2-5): GAGVSQSPSNKVTEKGKDVELRCDPISGHTALYWYRQSLGQGLEFLIYFQGNSAPDKSGLPSDRFSAERTGGSVSTLTIQRTQQEDSAVYLCASSRAAGDQETQYFGPGTRLLVL.

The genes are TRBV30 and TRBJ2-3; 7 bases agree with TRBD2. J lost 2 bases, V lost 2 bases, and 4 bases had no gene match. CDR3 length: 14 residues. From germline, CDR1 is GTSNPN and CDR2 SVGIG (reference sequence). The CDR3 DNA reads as TGTGCCTGGAGTCTCGGGACTAACACAGATACGCAGTATTTT. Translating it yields CAWSLGTNTDTQYF.

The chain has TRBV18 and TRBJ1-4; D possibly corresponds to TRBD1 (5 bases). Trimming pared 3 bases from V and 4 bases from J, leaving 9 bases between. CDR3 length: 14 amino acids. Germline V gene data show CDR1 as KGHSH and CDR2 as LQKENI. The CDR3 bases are TGTGCCAGCTCACCCATGGGGGGTAATGAAAAACTGTTTTTT. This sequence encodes CASSPMGGNEKLFF.

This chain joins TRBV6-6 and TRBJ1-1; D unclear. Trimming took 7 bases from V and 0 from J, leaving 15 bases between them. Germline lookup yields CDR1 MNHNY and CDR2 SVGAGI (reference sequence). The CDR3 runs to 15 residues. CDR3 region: CASIRAPEMNTEAFF. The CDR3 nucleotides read TGTGCCAGCATAAGGGCTCCTGAGATGAACACTGAAGCTTTCTTT.

CDR3 nucleotides: TGTGCCAGCAGCCAAGGACTGTGGGGCGGGGAGCTGTTTTTT. Translated, it gives CASSQGLWGGELFF. The gene calls are TRBV14 and TRBJ2-2; no clear D gene. The CDR3 is 14 amino acids. Trimming removed 1 base at V and 7 bases at J, with 10 bases between. Germline V gene lookup returns CDR1 SGHDN and CDR2 FVKESK. Drawing the rest from reference TRBV14 and TRBJ2-2, the complete variable domain is EAGVTQFPSHSVIEKGQTVTLRCDPISGHDNLYWYRRVMGKEIKFLLHFVKESKQDESGMPNNRFLAERTGGTYSTLKVQPAELEDSGVYFCASSQGLWGGELFFGEGSRLTVL.

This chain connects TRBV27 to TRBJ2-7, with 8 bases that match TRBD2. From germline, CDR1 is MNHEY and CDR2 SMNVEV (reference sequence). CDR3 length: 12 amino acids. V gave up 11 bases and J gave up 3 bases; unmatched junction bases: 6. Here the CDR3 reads CARGGYVYEQYF. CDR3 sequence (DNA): TGTGCCCGCGGGGGGTATGTCTACGAGCAGTACTTC.

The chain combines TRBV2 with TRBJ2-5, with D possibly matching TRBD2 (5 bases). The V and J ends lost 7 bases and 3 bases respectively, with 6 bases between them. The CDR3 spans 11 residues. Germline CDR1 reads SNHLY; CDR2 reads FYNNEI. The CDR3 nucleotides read TGTGCCAGCAAGAGGGAAGAGACCCAGTACTTC. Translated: CASKREETQYF.

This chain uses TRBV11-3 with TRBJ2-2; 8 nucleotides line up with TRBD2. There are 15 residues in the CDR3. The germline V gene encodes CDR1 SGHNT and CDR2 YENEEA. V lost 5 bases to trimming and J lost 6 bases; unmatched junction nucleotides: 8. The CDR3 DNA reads TGTGCCAGCAGCCCCGGGGGGGCAACAGCCGGGGAGCTGTTTTTT. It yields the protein CASSPGGATAGELFF.

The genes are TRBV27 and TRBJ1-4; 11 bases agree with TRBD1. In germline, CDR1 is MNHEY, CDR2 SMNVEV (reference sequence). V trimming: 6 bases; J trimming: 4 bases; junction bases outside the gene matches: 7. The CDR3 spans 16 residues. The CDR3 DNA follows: TGTGCCAGCAGCTCTGCGGGACAGGGGGATAATGAAAAACTGTTTTTT. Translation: CASSSAGQGDNEKLFF.

This CDR3 is CAWRFGGSNTGELFF. CDR3 DNA: TGTGCCTGGAGATTTGGGGGGTCGAACACCGGGGAGCTGTTTTTT. This chain links TRBV30 with TRBJ2-2; D may be TRBD2 (6 bases). The V and J ends lost 3 bases and 0 bases respectively, with 11 bases between them. The CDR3 spans 15 residues. CDR1 is GTSNPN and CDR2 is SVGIG in the germline V gene (reference sequence).

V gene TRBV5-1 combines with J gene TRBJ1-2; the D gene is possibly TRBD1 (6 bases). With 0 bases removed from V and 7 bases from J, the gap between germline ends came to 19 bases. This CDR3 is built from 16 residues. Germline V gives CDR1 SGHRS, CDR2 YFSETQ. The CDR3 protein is CASSLAVGGQSGGYTF. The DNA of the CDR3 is TGCGCCAGCAGCTTGGCTGTCGGGGGCCAGTCTGGTGGCTACACCTTC.

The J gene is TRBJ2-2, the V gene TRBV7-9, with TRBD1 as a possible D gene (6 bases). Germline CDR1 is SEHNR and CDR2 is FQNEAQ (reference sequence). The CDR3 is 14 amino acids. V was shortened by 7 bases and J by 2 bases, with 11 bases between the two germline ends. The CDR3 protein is CASTRQANTGELFF. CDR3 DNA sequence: TGTGCCAGCACCAGACAGGCTAACACCGGGGAGCTGTTTTTT.

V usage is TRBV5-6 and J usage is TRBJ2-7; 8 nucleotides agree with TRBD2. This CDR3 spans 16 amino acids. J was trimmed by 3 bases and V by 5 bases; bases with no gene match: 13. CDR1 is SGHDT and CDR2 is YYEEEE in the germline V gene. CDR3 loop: CASRKAGGGGFYEQYF. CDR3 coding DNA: TGTGCCAGCAGGAAGGCGGGGGGAGGAGGGTTCTACGAGCAGTACTTC. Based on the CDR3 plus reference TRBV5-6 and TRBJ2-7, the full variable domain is DAGVTQSPTHLIKTRGQQVTLRCSPKSGHDTVSWYQQALGQGPQFIFQYYEEEERQRGNFPDRFSGHQFPNYSSELNVNALLLGDSALYLCASRKAGGGGFYEQYFGPGTRLTVT.

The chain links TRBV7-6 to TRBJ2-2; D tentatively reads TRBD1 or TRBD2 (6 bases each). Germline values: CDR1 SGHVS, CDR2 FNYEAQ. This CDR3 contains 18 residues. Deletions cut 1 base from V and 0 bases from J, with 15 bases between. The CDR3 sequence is CASSLGVVGGPNTGELFF. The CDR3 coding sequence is TGTGCCAGCAGCTTAGGGGTTGTCGGGGGCCCGAACACCGGGGAGCTGTTTTTT.

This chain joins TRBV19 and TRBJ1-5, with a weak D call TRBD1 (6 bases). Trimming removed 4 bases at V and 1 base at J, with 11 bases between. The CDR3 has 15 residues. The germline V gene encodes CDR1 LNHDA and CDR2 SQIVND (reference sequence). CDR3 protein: CASSKSQGSNQPQHF. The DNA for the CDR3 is TGTGCCAGTAGTAAGTCACAGGGCAGCAATCAGCCCCAGCATTTT.

CDR3 loop: CASSSNSWDRGAKNIQYF. As DNA, the CDR3 is TGTGCCAGCAGCTCTAATTCCTGGGACAGGGGAGCCAAAAACATTCAGTACTTC. The V call is TRBV5-6, the J call TRBJ2-4; TRBD1 matches at 10 bases. V shed 3 bases and J 0 bases; nucleotides not matched to a gene: 9. The germline gives CDR1 SGHDT, CDR2 YYEEEE. This CDR3 region has 18 residues.

The CDR3 reads CSVEVQTNTEAFF. The DNA of the CDR3 is TGCAGCGTTGAAGTACAGACGAACACTGAAGCTTTCTTT. The chain recombines TRBV29-1 with TRBJ1-1; no clear D. V lost 1 base and J 1 base, leaving 7 bases between the germline ends. The CDR3 is 13 residues long. Per the germline V gene, CDR1 is SQVTM and CDR2 is ANQGSEA.

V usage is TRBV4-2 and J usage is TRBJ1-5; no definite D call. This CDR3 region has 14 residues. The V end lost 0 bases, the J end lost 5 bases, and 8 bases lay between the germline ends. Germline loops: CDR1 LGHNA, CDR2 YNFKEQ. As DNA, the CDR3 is TGTGCCAGCAGCCAAGATCCCGCTCATCAGCCCCAGCATTTT. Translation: CASSQDPAHQPQHF.

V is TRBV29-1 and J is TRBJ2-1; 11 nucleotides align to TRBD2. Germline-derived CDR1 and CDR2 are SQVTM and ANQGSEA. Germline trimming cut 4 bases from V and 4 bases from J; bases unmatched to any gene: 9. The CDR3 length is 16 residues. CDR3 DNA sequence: TGCAGCGTTGCGGCCCCACTAGCGGGGGCGTACAATGAGCAGTTCTTC. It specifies CSVAAPLAGAYNEQFF.

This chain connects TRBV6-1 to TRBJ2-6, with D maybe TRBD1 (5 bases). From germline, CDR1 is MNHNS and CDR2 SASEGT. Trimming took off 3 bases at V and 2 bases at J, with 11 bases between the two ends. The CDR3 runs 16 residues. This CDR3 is CASSEGTGTGANVLTF. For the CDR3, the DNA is TGTGCCAGCAGTGAGGGTACAGGTACTGGGGCCAACGTCCTGACTTTC.

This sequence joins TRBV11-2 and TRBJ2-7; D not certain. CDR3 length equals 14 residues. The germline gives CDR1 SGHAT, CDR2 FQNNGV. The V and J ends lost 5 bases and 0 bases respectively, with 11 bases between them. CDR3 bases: TGTGCCAGCAGCCAAAGAACAGTCTCCTACGAGCAGTACTTC. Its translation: CASSQRTVSYEQYF.

The CDR3 here is CASRPNPDSYGYTF. The CDR3 nucleotides are TGTGCCAGTAGACCAAATCCGGACAGCTATGGCTACACCTTC. The gene calls are TRBV19 and TRBJ1-2; D is perhaps TRBD1 (6 bases). Trimming left V 6 bases short and J 4 bases short, with 15 bases between. This CDR3 contains 14 residues. Germline V gives CDR1 LNHDA, CDR2 SQIVND (reference sequence).

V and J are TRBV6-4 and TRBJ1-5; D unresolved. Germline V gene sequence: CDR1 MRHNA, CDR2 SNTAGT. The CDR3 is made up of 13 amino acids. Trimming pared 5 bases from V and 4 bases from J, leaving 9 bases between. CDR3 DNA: TGTGCCAGCAGTCGTGAATCAAATCAGCCCCAGCATTTT. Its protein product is CASSRESNQPQHF.

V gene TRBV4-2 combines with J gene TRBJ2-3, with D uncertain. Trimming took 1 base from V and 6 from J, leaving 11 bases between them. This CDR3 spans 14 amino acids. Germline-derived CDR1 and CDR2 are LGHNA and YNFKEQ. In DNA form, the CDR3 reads TGTGCCAGCAGCCAAGGCCGGACGGAGGATACGCAGTATTTT. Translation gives CASSQGRTEDTQYF.

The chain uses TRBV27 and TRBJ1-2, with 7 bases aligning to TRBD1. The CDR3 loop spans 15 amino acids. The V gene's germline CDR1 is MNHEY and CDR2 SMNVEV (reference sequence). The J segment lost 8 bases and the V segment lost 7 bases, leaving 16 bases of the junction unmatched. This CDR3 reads CASTPSQQGRYGYTF. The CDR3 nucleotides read TGTGCCAGCACCCCCAGCCAACAGGGGAGGTACGGCTACACCTTC.

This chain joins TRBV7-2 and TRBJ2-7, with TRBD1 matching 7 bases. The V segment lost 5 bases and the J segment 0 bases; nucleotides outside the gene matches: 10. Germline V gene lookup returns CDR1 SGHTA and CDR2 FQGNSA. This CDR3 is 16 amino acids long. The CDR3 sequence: CASSIRQGRSSYEQYF. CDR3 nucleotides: TGTGCCAGCAGCATTCGACAGGGCAGGAGCTCCTACGAGCAGTACTTC.

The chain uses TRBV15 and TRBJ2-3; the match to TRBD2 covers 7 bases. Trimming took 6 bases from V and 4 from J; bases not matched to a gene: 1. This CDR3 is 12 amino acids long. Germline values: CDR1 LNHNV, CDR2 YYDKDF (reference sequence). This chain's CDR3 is CATSGGADTQYF. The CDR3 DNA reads TGTGCCACCAGTGGGGGGGCAGATACGCAGTATTTT.

This CDR3 is CASAGTLNTGELFF. DNA of the CDR3: TGTGCCAGTGCAGGGACTCTAAACACCGGGGAGCTGTTTTTT. The chain combines TRBV7-2 with TRBJ2-2; D is possibly TRBD2 (6 bases). V was shortened by 9 bases and J by 2 bases, with 13 bases between the two germline ends. The CDR3 sequence is 14 residues long. In germline, CDR1 is SGHTA, CDR2 FQGNSA. Looking up the rest from reference TRBV7-2 and TRBJ2-2 gives the full variable domain: GAGVSQSPSNKVTEKGKDVELRCDPISGHTALYWYRQSLGQGLEFLIYFQGNSAPDKSGLPSDRFSAERTGGSVSTLTIQRTQQEDSAVYLCASAGTLNTGELFFGEGSRLTVL.